This T cell receptor beta chain appears in the sequencing data of a study of Graves' ophthalmopathy and Graves' hyperthyroidism. Study conclusions and caveats: Thyroid clonotypes that were expanded above 0.001 frequency mostly also appeared in blood.

J was trimmed by 2 bases and V by 4 bases; bases with no gene match: 14. CDR1 and CDR2 from the germline V gene are LNHDA and SQIVND (reference sequence). This CDR3 spans 17 amino acids. This clonotype came up a few times. Its antigen is unidentified. RNA transcripts served as template for amplifying TCR beta CDR3 sequences. First-round RT-PCR with HTBI primers preceded a second-round multiplex PCR. TCRdb analysed the multiplex PCR reads with MiXCR anew, one entry per CDR3 protein. This table holds under 800,000 distinct CDR3 sequences, approximately 21% found once. The V and J genes are TRBV19 and TRBJ2-7; 7 bases line up with TRBD2. This TCR derives from a young woman with stable Graves' hyperthyroidism. Some clones in this sample may be carry-over from other donors' samples. The sample comprised peripheral blood. CDR3 amino acids: CASSTHILAERTYEQYF. In DNA, the CDR3 is TGTGCCAGTAGTACCCATATTCTAGCGGAGAGGACCTACGAGCAGTACTTC.